The 25 T cell receptor beta chains reported below all come from one sample, sequenced in a study of T cells in localized non-small cell lung cancer. Measured with immunoSEQ multiplex PCR; TCRdb has only the in-frame clones, and not every one. The profile shows fewer than 90,000 clones, around 82% of them singletons. The source was PBMCs, collected before any cancer treatment. All receptors come from a man aged 40-75 years with stage II squamous cell lung carcinoma.

The genes are TRBV10-2 and TRBJ2-2, with 8 bases matching TRBD1. The V gene's germline CDR1 is WSHSY and CDR2 SAAADI. CDR3 size: 16 residues. V dropped 2 bases and J dropped 5; count of bases not matched to a gene: 7. The CDR3: CASSEGRGLGTGELFF. For the CDR3, the DNA is TGCGCCAGCAGTGAGGGCAGGGGGCTGGGAACCGGGGAGCTGTTTTTT.

This clone was detected once. The DNA of the CDR3 is TGTGCCAGCAGCTTTCTGAACACTGAAGCTTTCTTT. Amino acid sequence: CASSFLNTEAFF. This sequence joins TRBV7-2 and TRBJ1-1; D unresolved. Trimming cost V 3 bases and J 0 bases, with 2 bases left between them. CDR3 length equals 12 residues. Germline V lookup: CDR1 SGHTA, CDR2 FQGNSA.

The J gene is TRBJ2-1, the V gene TRBV7-9; D might be TRBD2 (6 bases). Germline-derived CDR1 and CDR2 are SEHNR and FQNEAQ (reference sequence). V was cut by 4 bases and J by 3 bases, with 22 bases left in between. The CDR3 contains 18 residues. The CDR3 coding sequence is TGTGCCAGCAGCTACTCCAGCGGGTCTCGTCTTGGCTACAATGAGCAGTTCTTC. Translated, it gives CASSYSSGSRLGYNEQFF.

The chain carries TRBV7-3 and TRBJ2-1; D not resolved. Germline V gene sequence: CDR1 SGHTA, CDR2 FQGTGA. This CDR3 spans 15 amino acids. The germline V and J ends were trimmed by 4 bases and 10 bases, with 20 bases remaining between them. CDR3 DNA: TGTGCCAGCAGCTCGGACGCGACGACGGAACGGGAGCAGTTCTTC. Its protein is CASSSDATTEREQFF.

This rearrangement joins TRBV6-1 to TRBJ1-1, with D perhaps TRBD1 (6 bases). Germline V lookup: CDR1 MNHNS, CDR2 SASEGT. CDR3 length: 13 residues. V lost 4 bases and J lost 3, with 9 bases in between. CDR3 sequence (DNA): TGTGCCAGCAGTGCTCAGGGGTACACTGAAGCTTTCTTT. As protein: CASSAQGYTEAFF.

The table lists this clone with a few counts. The gene calls are TRBV4-1 and TRBJ1-6; unclear D gene. The CDR3 covers 13 residues. The V and J ends lost 1 base and 7 bases respectively, with 5 bases between them. Per germline, CDR1 MGHRA and CDR2 YSYEKL. CDR3 amino acids: CASSQGYNSPLHF. The CDR3 DNA is TGCGCCAGCAGCCAAGGGTACAATTCACCCCTCCACTTT.

This clone has only one observation. This chain uses TRBV18 with TRBJ2-7, with D perhaps given as TRBD1 or TRBD2 (5 bases each). This CDR3 has 21 residues. Deletions cut 4 bases from V and 5 bases from J, with 36 bases between. Germline CDR1 is KGHSH and CDR2 is LQKENI. The CDR3, as DNA: TGTGCCAGCTCACTTTCCGGGACCGAGTTCAGGGAACTCGCTTGTGGGGACGAGCAGTACTTC. Residues: CASSLSGTEFRELACGDEQYF. The full variable domain, with the rest looked up from reference TRBV18 and TRBJ2-7, is NAGVMQNPRHLVRRRGQEARLRCSPMKGHSHVYWYRQLPEEGLKFMVYLQKENIIDESGMPKERFSAEFPKEGPSILRIQQVVRGDSAAYFCASSLSGTEFRELACGDEQYFGPGTRLTVT.

This chain uses TRBV5-1 with TRBJ2-2, with no clear D. There are 15 residues in the CDR3. With 3 bases removed from V and 9 bases from J, the gap between germline ends came to 18 bases. In germline, CDR1 is SGHRS, CDR2 YFSETQ. CDR3 in amino acids: CASSWAPAETRELFF. CDR3 coding DNA: TGCGCCAGCAGCTGGGCCCCGGCAGAGACCCGGGAGCTGTTTTTT. The whole variable domain, filled in from reference TRBV5-1 and TRBJ2-2, reads KAGVTQTPRYLIKTRGQQVTLSCSPISGHRSVSWYQQTPGQGLQFLFEYFSETQRNKGNFPGRFSGRQFSNSRSEMNVSTLELGDSALYLCASSWAPAETRELFFGEGSRLTVL.

V gene TRBV28 combines with J gene TRBJ2-7; D perhaps matches TRBD2 (7 bases). This CDR3 contains 15 residues. The germline V gene has CDR1 MDHEN and CDR2 SYDVKM. With 5 bases removed from V and 2 bases from J, the gap between germline ends came to 16 bases. The CDR3, as DNA: TGTGCCAGCAGTGTTAGGGGGGGTGCGACCTACGAGCAGTACTTC. This translates into CASSVRGGATYEQYF.

The chain links TRBV6-1 to TRBJ1-3; no clear D gene. Trimming left V 10 bases short and J 0 bases short, with 13 bases between. Germline V gives CDR1 MNHNS, CDR2 SASEGT. This CDR3 has 14 residues. The CDR3 DNA sequence: TGTGCCACCCAAGGGCCGAGCTCTGGAAACACCATATATTTT. Amino acid sequence: CATQGPSSGNTIYF.

The chain has TRBV29-1 and TRBJ2-7; 8 nucleotides agree with TRBD1. With 2 bases clipped from V and 3 bases from J, the junction kept 15 bases outside the gene matches. The CDR3 is 17 amino acids. Germline V CDR1 and CDR2: SQVTM, ANQGSEA. The CDR3 here is CSVELITGTGLNYEQYF. DNA of the CDR3: TGCAGCGTTGAACTTATTACCGGGACAGGACTAAACTACGAGCAGTACTTC.

The sample holds many counts of this clone. The J gene is TRBJ1-2, the V gene TRBV5-1, with D unclear. Trimming took off 0 bases at V and 8 bases at J, with 17 bases between the two ends. Germline CDR1 and CDR2: SGHRS and YFSETQ. The CDR3 is 15 residues long. CDR3 in DNA: TGCGCCAGCAGCTTGGAAGTCGGTAGGACTAGCGGCTACACCTTC. Translated: CASSLEVGRTSGYTF.

This chain connects TRBV2 to TRBJ2-3, with D perhaps TRBD1 or TRBD2 (5 bases each). The length of the CDR3 is 14 residues. Germline CDR1 reads SNHLY; CDR2 reads FYNNEI. Deletions cut 6 bases from V and 2 bases from J, with 12 bases between. CDR3 nucleotides: TGTGCCAGCAGGGGGGACCGGCTCACAGATACGCAGTATTTT. Its translation is CASRGDRLTDTQYF.

This clone appeared a few times. Within the sample, other DNA sequences also encode this same CDR3. V is TRBV30 and J is TRBJ1-6, with D maybe TRBD1 (6 bases). CDR1 is GTSNPN and CDR2 is SVGIG in the germline V gene (reference sequence). V shed 3 bases and J shed 12 bases, with 18 bases lying between them. The CDR3 sequence is 14 residues long. The CDR3 DNA reads TGTGCCTGGAGGGGGGGGCCGCGTAGAGGACCCCTCCACTTT. It specifies CAWRGGPRRGPLHF.

This chain connects TRBV6-5 to TRBJ2-1; 13 nucleotides line up with TRBD2. Germline values: CDR1 MNHEY, CDR2 SVGAGI. This CDR3 region has 14 residues. With V trimmed by 6 bases and J by 10 bases, 6 bases remained unmatched. CDR3: CASSSTSGRVEQFF. The CDR3 nucleotides read TGTGCCAGCAGCTCTACTAGCGGGAGGGTGGAGCAGTTCTTC.

This sequence joins TRBV9 and TRBJ2-1; D is ambiguous. The V end lost 6 bases, the J end lost 8 bases, and 18 bases lay between the germline ends. Germline CDR1 and CDR2: SGDLS and YYNGEE. The CDR3 extends over 14 amino acids. This chain's CDR3 is CASTRTAGDDEQFF. DNA for the CDR3: TGTGCCAGCACCCGGACGGCAGGAGACGATGAGCAGTTCTTC. The entire variable domain, with the rest obtained from reference TRBV9 and TRBJ2-1, is as follows: DSGVTQTPKHLITATGQRVTLRCSPRSGDLSVYWYQQSLDQGLQFLIQYYNGEERAKGNILERFSAQQFPDLHSELNLSSLELGDSALYFCASTRTAGDDEQFFGPGTRLTVL.

The rearrangement joins TRBV7-9 to TRBJ2-7; D remains unclear. The CDR3 has 14 residues. The ends were cut back, 3 bases at V and 3 bases at J, with 12 bases in the middle. Germline-derived CDR1 and CDR2 are SEHNR and FQNEAQ (reference sequence). The CDR3 bases are TGTGCCAGCAGCTTTTCCGAGGATGACTACGAGCAGTACTTC. Translation gives CASSFSEDDYEQYF.

The J gene is TRBJ1-1, the V gene TRBV7-3; possible D gene TRBD1, 6 bases. Trimming took 2 bases from V and 3 from J, leaving 7 bases between them. This CDR3 spans 13 amino acids. Germline values: CDR1 SGHTA, CDR2 FQGTGA. CDR3 sequence reads: CASSLYRDTEAFF. CDR3 nucleotide sequence: TGTGCCAGCAGCTTATACAGGGACACTGAAGCTTTCTTT.

The CDR3 loop is CASSAPGTGDEQPQHF. DNA of the CDR3: TGTGCCAGCAGCGCACCCGGGACAGGGGACGAGCAGCCCCAGCATTTT. The chain is built from TRBV6-6 and TRBJ1-5; 10 bases are shared with TRBD1. The CDR3 sequence is 16 residues long. The J segment lost 7 bases and the V segment lost 6 bases, leaving 12 bases of the junction unmatched. The germline gives CDR1 MNHNY, CDR2 SVGAGI (reference sequence).

This rearrangement joins TRBV15 to TRBJ2-7; 8 nucleotides align to TRBD1. This CDR3 contains 13 residues. Unmatched junction bases numbered 7, after V lost 2 bases and J lost 10 bases. The V gene's germline CDR1 is LNHNV and CDR2 YYDKDF (reference sequence). This chain's CDR3 is CATSRSDRGRQYF. The CDR3 DNA follows: TGTGCCACCAGCAGATCTGACAGGGGACGACAGTACTTC.

The V gene is TRBV4-1, the J gene TRBJ2-1; TRBD2 might be the D (6 bases). This CDR3 is built from 15 residues. V was trimmed by 0 bases and J by 4 bases, leaving 10 bases between them. Germline V gene data show CDR1 as MGHRA and CDR2 as YSYEKL. The CDR3 spells CASSQESGPYNEQFF. In DNA, the CDR3 is TGCGCCAGCAGCCAAGAAAGCGGGCCTTACAATGAGCAGTTCTTC.

The CDR3 bases are TGTGCCAGCAGCGGGTCCCAACTTGGAGATACGCAGTATTTT. It yields the protein CASSGSQLGDTQYF. The chain has TRBV7-6 and TRBJ2-3, with D uncertain. Germline V gives CDR1 SGHVS, CDR2 FNYEAQ. Trimming removed 5 bases from V and 5 bases from J, with 14 bases in between. The CDR3 totals 14 residues.

The chain recombines TRBV7-2 with TRBJ2-7; no clear D gene. The CDR3 runs to 14 residues. Trimming left V 2 bases short and J 2 bases short, with 10 bases between. The germline gives CDR1 SGHTA, CDR2 FQGNSA. This CDR3 is CASSLSDTTYEQYF. As DNA, the CDR3 is TGTGCCAGCAGCTTAAGCGACACAACCTACGAGCAGTACTTC.

This sequence joins TRBV30 and TRBJ2-2; 7 nucleotides line up with TRBD2. CDR3 size: 13 residues. Germline V gene sequence: CDR1 GTSNPN, CDR2 SVGIG (reference sequence). V gave up 2 bases and J gave up 5 bases; unmatched junction bases: 2. Here the CDR3 DNA reads TGTGCCTGGAGTTATAGCGGGACCGGGGAGCTGTTTTTT. This sequence encodes CAWSYSGTGELFF.

The chain employs TRBV7-2 and TRBJ2-5; 9 bases are a match to TRBD1. J gave up 5 bases and V 4 bases, and 2 bases lay outside the gene matches. The CDR3 runs 13 residues. From germline, CDR1 is SGHTA and CDR2 FQGNSA. The DNA for the CDR3 is TGTGCCAGCAGCTCCGACAGGGGGGAGACCCAGTACTTC. It translates to CASSSDRGETQYF.